This T cell receptor beta chain was recorded in a study of blood T cells in healthy people across ages. This clonotype was seen more than once but under ten times. Its antigen is still unknown. This CDR3 region has 16 residues. Unmatched junction bases numbered 18, after V lost 9 bases and J lost 6 bases. Germline lookup yields CDR1 SNHLY and CDR2 FYNNEI. Study-level points and caveats: Long-lived donors had more naive CD4+ cells and higher diversity than aged donors. Getting older went along with TCR beta diversity per million T cells dropping roughly linearly.

PCR was performed a second time for 7 to 11 cycles using a sample-barcoded 5' primer and a J-beta primer mix. Each of the cDNA molecules was tagged by a template-switch adaptor with 12 random nucleotides. MiXCR, applied by TCRdb to the 5' RACE reads, yields one record per CDR3 protein. The table has 1.8 million or so distinct CDR3 sequences, approximately 39% seen once. The sequencing sample was made of blood. The chain carries TRBV2 and TRBJ2-7; 9 nucleotides align to TRBD1. The TCR was taken from a human donor in good health. For the CDR3, the DNA is TGTGCCAGGGACTTAACAGGGGGCAGGTCATTTGCCGAGCAGTACTTC. This translates into CARDLTGGRSFAEQYF. Full variable domain (rest looked up from reference TRBV2 and TRBJ2-7): EPEVTQTPSHQVTQMGQEVILRCVPISNHLYFYWYRQILGQKVEFLVSFYNNEISEKSEIFDDQFSVERPDGSNFTLKIRSTKLEDSAMYFCARDLTGGRSFAEQYFGPGTRLTVT.